The T cell receptor (beta chain) described here comes from a study of blood T cell repertoires in COVID-19. Study as a whole: The United States, Italy and Spain were the sources of the acute and convalescent COVID-19 samples. Sources were T cells, B-cell-depleted T cells, or PBMCs; the material itself was cDNA or gDNA.

Per the original data handling: Reference gene primers were amplified, and this amplification served to estimate nucleated cell counts. Clones were read by immunoSEQ multiplex PCR, and TCRdb kept only the in-frame ones, dropping some. V and J calls and clone size are those listed in that table; D and trimming were worked out from the DNA. This table holds hundreds of thousands of clones, approximately 84% found once. Note on this clone: The identical CDR3 is also encoded by other nucleotide sequences in the sample.

This CDR3 spans 15 amino acids. Germline CDR1 is SNHLY and CDR2 is FYNNEI. V lost 2 bases and J lost 0, with 5 bases in between. The chain couples TRBV2 to TRBJ1-6; D call uncertain. Sequencing input: peripheral blood. This TCR was recovered from a woman at least 80 years old with acute or convalescent COVID-19. For the CDR3, the DNA is TGTGCCAGCAGTGAACTGAGCTCCTATAATTCACCCCTCCACTTT. This encodes CASSELSSYNSPLHF.